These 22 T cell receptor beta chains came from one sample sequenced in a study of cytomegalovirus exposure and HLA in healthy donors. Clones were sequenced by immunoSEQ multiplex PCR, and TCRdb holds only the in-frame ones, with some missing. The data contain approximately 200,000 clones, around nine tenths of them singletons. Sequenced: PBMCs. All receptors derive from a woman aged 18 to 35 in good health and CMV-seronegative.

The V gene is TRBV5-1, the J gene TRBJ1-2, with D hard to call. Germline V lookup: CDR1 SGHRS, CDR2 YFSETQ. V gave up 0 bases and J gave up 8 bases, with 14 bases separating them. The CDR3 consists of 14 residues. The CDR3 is CASSLEGEGGGYTF. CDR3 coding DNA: TGCGCCAGCAGCTTGGAAGGCGAAGGAGGGGGCTACACCTTC. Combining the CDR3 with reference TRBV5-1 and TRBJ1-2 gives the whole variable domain KAGVTQTPRYLIKTRGQQVTLSCSPISGHRSVSWYQQTPGQGLQFLFEYFSETQRNKGNFPGRFSGRQFSNSRSEMNVSTLELGDSALYLCASSLEGEGGGYTFGSGTRLTVV.

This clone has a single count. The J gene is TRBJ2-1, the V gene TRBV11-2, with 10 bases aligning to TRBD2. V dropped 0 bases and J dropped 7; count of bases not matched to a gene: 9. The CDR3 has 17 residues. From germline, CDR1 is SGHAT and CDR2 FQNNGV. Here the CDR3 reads CASSLDPPSGSRNEQFF. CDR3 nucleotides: TGTGCCAGCAGCTTAGACCCCCCTAGCGGGAGTAGAAATGAGCAGTTCTTC. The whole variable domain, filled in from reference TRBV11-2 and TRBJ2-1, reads EAGVAQSPRYKIIEKRQSVAFWCNPISGHATLYWYQQILGQGPKLLIQFQNNGVVDDSQLPKDRFSAERLKGVDSTLKIQPAKLEDSAVYLCASSLDPPSGSRNEQFFGPGTRLTVL.

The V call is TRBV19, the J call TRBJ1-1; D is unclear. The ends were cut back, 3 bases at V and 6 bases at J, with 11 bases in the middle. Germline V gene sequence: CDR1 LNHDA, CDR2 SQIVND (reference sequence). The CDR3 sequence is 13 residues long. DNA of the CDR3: TGTGCCAGTAGTATGTTGACGGGTGCTGAAGCTTTCTTT. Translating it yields CASSMLTGAEAFF. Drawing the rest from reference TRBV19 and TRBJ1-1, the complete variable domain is DGGITQSPKYLFRKEGQNVTLSCEQNLNHDAMYWYRQDPGQGLRLIYYSQIVNDFQKGDIAEGYSVSREKKESFPLTVTSAQKNPTAFYLCASSMLTGAEAFFGQGTRLTVV.

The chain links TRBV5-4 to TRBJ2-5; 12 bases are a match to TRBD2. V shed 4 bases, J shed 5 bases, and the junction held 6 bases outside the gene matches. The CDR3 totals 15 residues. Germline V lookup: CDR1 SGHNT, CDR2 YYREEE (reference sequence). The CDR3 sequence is CASSLAGGPVETQYF. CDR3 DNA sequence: TGTGCCAGCAGCCTAGCGGGAGGGCCGGTGGAGACCCAGTACTTC.

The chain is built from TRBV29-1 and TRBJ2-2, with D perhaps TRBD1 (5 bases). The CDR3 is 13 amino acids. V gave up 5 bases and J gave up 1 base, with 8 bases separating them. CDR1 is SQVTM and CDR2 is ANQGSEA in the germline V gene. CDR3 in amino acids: CSVQTVNTGELFF. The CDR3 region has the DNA TGCAGCGTTCAGACAGTGAACACCGGGGAGCTGTTTTTT.

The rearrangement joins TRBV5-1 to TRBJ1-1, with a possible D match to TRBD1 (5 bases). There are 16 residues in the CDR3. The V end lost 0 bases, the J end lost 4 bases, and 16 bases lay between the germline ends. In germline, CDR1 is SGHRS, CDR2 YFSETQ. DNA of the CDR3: TGCGCCAGCAGCTTGGGTTACAGACAGCCGGGCACTGAAGCTTTCTTT. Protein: CASSLGYRQPGTEAFF.

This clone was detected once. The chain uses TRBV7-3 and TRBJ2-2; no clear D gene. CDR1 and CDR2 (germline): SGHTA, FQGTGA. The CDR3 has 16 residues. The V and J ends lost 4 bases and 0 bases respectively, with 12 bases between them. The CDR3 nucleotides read TGTGCCAGCAGCTCTTCTTTCCCCGCGAACACCGGGGAGCTGTTTTTT. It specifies CASSSSFPANTGELFF.

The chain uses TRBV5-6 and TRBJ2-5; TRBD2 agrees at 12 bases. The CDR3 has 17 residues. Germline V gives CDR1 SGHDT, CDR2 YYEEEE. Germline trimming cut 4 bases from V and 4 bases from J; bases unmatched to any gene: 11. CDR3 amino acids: CASSAASGRAVLETQYF. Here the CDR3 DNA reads TGTGCCAGCAGCGCCGCTAGCGGGAGGGCCGTGTTAGAGACCCAGTACTTC.

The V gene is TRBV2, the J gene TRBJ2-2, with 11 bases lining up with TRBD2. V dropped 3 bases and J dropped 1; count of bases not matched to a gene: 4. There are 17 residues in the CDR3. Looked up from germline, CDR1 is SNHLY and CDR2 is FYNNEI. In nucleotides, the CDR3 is TGTGCCAGCAGTGAGTCTAGCGGGAGGAGGAACACCGGGGAGCTGTTTTTT. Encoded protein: CASSESSGRRNTGELFF.

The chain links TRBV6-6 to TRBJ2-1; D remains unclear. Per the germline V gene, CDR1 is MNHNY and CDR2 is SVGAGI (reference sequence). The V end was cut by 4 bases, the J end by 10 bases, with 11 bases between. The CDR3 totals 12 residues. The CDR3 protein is CASSSRFREQFF. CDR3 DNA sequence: TGTGCCAGCAGTTCGCGGTTTAGGGAGCAGTTCTTC.

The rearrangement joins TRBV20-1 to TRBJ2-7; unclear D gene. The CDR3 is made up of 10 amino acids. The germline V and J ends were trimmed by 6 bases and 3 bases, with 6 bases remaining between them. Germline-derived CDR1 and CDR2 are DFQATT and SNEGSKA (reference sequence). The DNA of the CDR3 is TGCAGTGCAAGCAACTACGAGCAGTACTTC. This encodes CSASNYEQYF.

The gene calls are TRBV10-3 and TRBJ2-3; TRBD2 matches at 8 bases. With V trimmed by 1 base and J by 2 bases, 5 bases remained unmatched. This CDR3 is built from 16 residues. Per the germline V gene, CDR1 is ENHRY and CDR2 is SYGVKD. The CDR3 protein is CAISEFAGGFTDTQYF. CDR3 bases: TGTGCCATCAGTGAGTTTGCGGGAGGATTCACAGATACGCAGTATTTT.

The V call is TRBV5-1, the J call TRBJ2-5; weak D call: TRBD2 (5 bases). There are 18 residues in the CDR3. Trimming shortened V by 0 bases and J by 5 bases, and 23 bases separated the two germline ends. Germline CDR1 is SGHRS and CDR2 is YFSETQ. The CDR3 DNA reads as TGCGCCAGCAGCTTGGCGACCCGAGGGAGAATCCTGGGGGAGACCCAGTACTTC. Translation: CASSLATRGRILGETQYF.

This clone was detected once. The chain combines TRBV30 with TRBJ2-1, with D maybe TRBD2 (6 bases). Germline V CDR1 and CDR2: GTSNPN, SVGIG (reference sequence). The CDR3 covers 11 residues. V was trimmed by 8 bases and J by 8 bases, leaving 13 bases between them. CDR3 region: CATGSLDEQFF. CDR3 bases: TGTGCCACCGGGAGTCTGGATGAGCAGTTCTTC.

CDR3 residues: CASSYRGQTDTQYF. The CDR3 DNA follows: TGTGCCAGCAGTTACAGGGGGCAGACAGATACGCAGTATTTT. The chain joins TRBV6-6 to TRBJ2-3; 7 bases align to TRBD1. CDR3 length: 14 amino acids. V shed 2 bases and J 3 bases; nucleotides not matched to a gene: 2. Germline V gene sequence: CDR1 MNHNY, CDR2 SVGAGI (reference sequence).

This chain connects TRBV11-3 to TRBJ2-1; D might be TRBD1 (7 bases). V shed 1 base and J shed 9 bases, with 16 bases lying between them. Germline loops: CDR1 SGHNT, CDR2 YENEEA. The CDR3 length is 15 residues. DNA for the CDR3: TGTGCCAGCAGCTTAGGGAGGGGGCGCAAGGGTGAGCAGTTCTTC. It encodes CASSLGRGRKGEQFF.

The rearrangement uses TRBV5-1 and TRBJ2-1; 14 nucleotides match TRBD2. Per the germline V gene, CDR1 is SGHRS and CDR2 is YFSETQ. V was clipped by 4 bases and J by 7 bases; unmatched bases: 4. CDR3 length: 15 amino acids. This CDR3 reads CASSQGLAGVNEQFF. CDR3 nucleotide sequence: TGCGCCAGCAGCCAGGGACTAGCGGGAGTGAATGAGCAGTTCTTC.

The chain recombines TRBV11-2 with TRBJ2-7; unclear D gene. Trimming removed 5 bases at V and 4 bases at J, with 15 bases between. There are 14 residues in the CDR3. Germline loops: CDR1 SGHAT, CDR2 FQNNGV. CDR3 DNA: TGTGCCAGCAGCCGATCGCAGGCTTTGTACGAGCAGTACTTC. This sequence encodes CASSRSQALYEQYF.

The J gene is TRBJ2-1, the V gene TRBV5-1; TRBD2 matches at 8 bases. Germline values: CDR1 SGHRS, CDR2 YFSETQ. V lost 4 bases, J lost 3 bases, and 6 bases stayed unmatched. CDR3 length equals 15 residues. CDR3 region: CASSAAGTSYNEQFF. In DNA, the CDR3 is TGCGCCAGCAGCGCTGCCGGGACTAGCTACAATGAGCAGTTCTTC.

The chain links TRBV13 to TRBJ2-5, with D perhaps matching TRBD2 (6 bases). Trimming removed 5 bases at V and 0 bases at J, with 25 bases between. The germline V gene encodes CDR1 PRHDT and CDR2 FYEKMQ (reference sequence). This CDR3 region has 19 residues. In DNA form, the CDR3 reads TGTGCCAGCAGCCTATACCCGGGAGCCGCCGGACCTAACCAAGAGACCCAGTACTTC. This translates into CASSLYPGAAGPNQETQYF.

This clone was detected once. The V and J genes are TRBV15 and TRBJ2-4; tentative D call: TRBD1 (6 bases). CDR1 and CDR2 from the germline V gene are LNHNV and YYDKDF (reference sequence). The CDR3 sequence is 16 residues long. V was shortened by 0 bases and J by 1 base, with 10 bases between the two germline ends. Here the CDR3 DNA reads TGTGCCACCAGCAGAGATAGACAGGTTGCCAAAAACATTCAGTACTTC. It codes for CATSRDRQVAKNIQYF.

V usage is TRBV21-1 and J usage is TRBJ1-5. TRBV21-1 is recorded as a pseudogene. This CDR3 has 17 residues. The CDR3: CASSTTLRGISNQPQHF. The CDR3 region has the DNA TGTGCCAGCAGCACAACGCTAAGAGGGATTAGCAATCAGCCCCAGCATTTT.